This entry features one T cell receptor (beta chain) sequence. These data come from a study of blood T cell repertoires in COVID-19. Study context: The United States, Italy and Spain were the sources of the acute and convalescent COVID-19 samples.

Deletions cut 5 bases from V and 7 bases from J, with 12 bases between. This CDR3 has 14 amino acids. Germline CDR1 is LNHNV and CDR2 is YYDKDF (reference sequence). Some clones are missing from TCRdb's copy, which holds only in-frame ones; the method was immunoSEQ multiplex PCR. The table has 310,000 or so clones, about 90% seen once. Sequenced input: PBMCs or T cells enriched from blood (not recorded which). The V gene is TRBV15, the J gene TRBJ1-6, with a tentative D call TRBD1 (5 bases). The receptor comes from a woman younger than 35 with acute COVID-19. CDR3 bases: TGTGCCACCAGCCAACAGGTTGGGAATTCACCCCTCCACTTT. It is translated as CATSQQVGNSPLHF. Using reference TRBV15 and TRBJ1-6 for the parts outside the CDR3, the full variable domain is DAMVIQNPRYQVTQFGKPVTLSCSQTLNHNVMYWYQQKSSQAPKLLFHYYDKDFNNEADTPDNFQSRRPNTSFCFLDIRSPGLGDTAMYLCATSQQVGNSPLHFGNGTRLTVT.